Included here is one TCR beta chain sequence, with context. What it binds is unknown. The CDR3 end lies 3 residues beyond the end of the read and is filled in from the germline J gene. Cervical HPV DNA detected by MY09/MY11 PCR, typed by dot-blot. Germline loops: CDR1 DFQATT, CDR2 SNEGSKA (reference sequence). V shed 2 bases, J shed 4 bases, and the junction held 5 bases outside the gene matches. This CDR3 is built from 14 residues. Sequenced by immunoSEQ multiplex PCR; TCRdb stores in-frame clones only, minus some. The repertoire table contains 25,000 to 35,000 clones. This specimen belongs to a study of T cells in women clearing cervical HPV infection. General study findings and limits: Repertoire richness, not evenness, was significantly elevated in CIN3+ cases versus controls.

This chain connects TRBV20-1 to TRBJ2-1, with 7 bases identical to TRBD1. This receptor was identified in a woman aged 18 to 75 with a cervical HPV16 infection that either progressed to CIN3+ or cleared (not recorded which). Sequenced sample: blood buffy coat. The sequenced part of the CDR3 DNA is TGCAGTGCTAGATCCGGCAGGGGGTACAATGAG. Translated, it gives CSARSGRGYNE. The full CDR3 sequence reads CSARSGRGYNEQFF.